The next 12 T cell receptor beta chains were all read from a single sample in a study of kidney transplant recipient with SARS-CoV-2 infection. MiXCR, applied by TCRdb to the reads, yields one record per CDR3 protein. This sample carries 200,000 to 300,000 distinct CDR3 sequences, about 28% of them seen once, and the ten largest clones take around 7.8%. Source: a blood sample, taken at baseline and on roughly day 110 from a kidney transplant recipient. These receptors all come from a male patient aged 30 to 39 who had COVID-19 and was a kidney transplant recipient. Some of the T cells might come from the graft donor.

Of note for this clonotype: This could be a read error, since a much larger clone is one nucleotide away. The CDR3 loop is CASSLSGSTLDEQYF. CDR3 DNA sequence: TGTGCCAGCAGTCTAAGCGGGTCGACCCTGGACGAGCAGTACTTC. The chain recombines TRBV6-2 or TRBV6-3 with TRBJ2-7, with D possibly matching TRBD2 (6 bases). There are 15 residues in the CDR3. Deletions cut 5 bases from V and 5 bases from J, with 19 bases between. Germline CDR1 and CDR2: MNHEY and SVGEGT.

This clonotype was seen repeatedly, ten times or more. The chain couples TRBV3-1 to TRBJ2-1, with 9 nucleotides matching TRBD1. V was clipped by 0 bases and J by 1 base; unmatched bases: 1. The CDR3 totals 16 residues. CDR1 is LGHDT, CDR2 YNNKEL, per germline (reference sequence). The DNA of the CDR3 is TGTGCCAGCAGCCAAGAGGGACAGGGTTCCTACAATGAGCAGTTCTTC. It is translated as CASSQEGQGSYNEQFF.

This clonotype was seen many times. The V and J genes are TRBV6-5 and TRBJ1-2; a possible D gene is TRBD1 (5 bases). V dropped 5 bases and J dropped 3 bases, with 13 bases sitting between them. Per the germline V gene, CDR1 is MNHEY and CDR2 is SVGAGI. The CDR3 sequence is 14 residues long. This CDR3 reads CASSGGPGYYGYTF. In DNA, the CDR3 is TGTGCCAGCAGTGGTGGGCCAGGGTACTATGGCTACACCTTC.

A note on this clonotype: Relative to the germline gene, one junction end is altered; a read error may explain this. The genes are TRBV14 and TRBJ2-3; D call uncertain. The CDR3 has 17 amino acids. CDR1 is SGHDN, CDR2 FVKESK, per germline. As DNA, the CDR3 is TGTGTCAGCAGCCAAGCCTCCCTGGGTCATTACACAGATACGCAGTATTTT. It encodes CVSSQASLGHYTDTQYF. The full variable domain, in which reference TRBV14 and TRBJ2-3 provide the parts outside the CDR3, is EAGVTQFPSHSVIEKGQTVTLRCDPISGHDNLYWYRRVMGKEIKFLLHFVKESKQDESGMPNNRFLAERTGGTYSTLKVQPAELEDSGVYFCVSSQASLGHYTDTQYFGPGTRLTVL.

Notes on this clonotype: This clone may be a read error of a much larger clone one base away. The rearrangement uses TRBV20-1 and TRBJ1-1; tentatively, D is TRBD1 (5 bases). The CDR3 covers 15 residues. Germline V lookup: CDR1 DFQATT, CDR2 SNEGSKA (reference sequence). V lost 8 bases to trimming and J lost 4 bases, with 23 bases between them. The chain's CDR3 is CSFLTVGGWGTEAFF. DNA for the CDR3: TGCAGTTTCCTCACCGTGGGGGGTTGGGGCACTGAAGCTTTCTTT.

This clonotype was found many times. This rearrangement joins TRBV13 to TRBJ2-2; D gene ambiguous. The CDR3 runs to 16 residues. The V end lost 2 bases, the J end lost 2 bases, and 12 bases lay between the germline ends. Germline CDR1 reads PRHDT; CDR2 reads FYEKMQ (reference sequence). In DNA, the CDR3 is TGTGCCAGCAGCTTATGGCAGCAGGATAACACCGGGGAGCTGTTTTTT. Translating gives CASSLWQQDNTGELFF.

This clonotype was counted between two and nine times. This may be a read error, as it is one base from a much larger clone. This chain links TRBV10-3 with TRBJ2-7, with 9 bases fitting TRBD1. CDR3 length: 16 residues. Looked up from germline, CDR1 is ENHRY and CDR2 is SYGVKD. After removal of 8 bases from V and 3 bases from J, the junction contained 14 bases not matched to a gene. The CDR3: CAIGGKQGAHHYEQYF. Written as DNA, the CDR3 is TGTGCCATCGGCGGAAAACAGGGGGCGCATCACTACGAGCAGTACTTC.

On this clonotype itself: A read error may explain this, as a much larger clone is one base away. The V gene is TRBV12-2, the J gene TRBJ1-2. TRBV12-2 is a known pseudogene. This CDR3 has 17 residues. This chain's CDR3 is CASRKRETPRRTYGYTF. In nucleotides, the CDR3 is TGTGCAAGTCGCAAGCGGGAGACTCCACGAAGGACCTATGGCTACACCTTC.

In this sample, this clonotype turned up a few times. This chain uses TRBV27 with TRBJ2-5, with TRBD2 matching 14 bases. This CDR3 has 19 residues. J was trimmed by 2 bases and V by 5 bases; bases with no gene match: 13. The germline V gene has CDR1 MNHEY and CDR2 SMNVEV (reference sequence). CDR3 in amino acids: CASSPPGTSGRDRQETQYF. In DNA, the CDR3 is TGTGCCAGCAGTCCCCCCGGGACTAGCGGGAGAGATCGGCAAGAGACCCAGTACTTC.

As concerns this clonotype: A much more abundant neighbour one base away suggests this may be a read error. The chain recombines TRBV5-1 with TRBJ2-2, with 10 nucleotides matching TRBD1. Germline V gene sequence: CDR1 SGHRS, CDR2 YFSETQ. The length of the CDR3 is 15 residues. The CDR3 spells CAGRGDRGFTGELFF. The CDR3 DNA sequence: TGCGCCGGCAGAGGGGACAGGGGTTTTACCGGGGAGCTGTTTTTT. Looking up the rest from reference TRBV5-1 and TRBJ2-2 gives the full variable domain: KAGVTQTPRYLIKTRGQQVTLSCSPISGHRSVSWYQQTPGQGLQFLFEYFSETQRNKGNFPGRFSGRQFSNSRSEMNVSTLELGDSALYLCAGRGDRGFTGELFFGEGSRLTVL.

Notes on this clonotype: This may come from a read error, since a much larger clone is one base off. The CDR3 spells CSTRDLGTYYYGYTF. CDR3 DNA: TGCAGTACTAGAGATTTGGGGACATATTACTATGGCTACACCTTC. This chain joins TRBV20-1 and TRBJ1-2; possibly TRBD1 for D (6 bases). The CDR3 runs to 15 residues. Germline V gene sequence: CDR1 DFQATT, CDR2 SNEGSKA (reference sequence).

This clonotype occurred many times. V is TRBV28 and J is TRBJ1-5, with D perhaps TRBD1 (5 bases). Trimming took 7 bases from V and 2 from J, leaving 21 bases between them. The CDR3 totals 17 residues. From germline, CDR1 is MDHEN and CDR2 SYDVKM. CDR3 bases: TGTGCCAGCACCGTCCCTCGGGGGAGGGGTGGCAATCAGCCCCAGCATTTT. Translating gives CASTVPRGRGGNQPQHF.